This TCR beta chain was identified during a study of cytomegalovirus exposure and HLA in healthy donors. Germline V gene sequence: CDR1 MNHEY, CDR2 SMNVEV (reference sequence). V lost 5 bases and J 0 bases, leaving 17 bases between the germline ends. The CDR3 has 17 amino acids. This clone is a singleton in its sample. The PCR made use of 60 Vbeta and 13 Jbeta primers. Assay: immunoSEQ multiplex PCR; the TCRdb copy retains only in-frame clones and omits some. This table holds about 55,000 clones, about 80% found once. The clonotype originates from a female donor in good health and CMV-seronegative. V is TRBV27 and J is TRBJ2-1, with D possibly being TRBD1 (5 bases). What was sequenced was PBMCs. The CDR3 loop reads CASSPTPGDSSYNEQFF. Here the CDR3 DNA reads TGTGCCAGCAGTCCAACTCCCGGCGACAGCTCCTACAATGAGCAGTTCTTC.